These 19 T cell receptor beta chains share one sample of origin, sequenced in a study of blood T cell repertoires in COVID-19 (dated by TCRdb to 2020 to 2021). Libraries came from the immunoSEQ multiplex PCR assay. Entries here come from immuneACCESS through TCRdb and include only in-frame sequences with V and J called. Some clones fail to appear in such tables; in the studies checked, an unresolved V gene covers under half of the shortfall, and the cause of the remainder is unknown. Within this sample are about 34,000 clones, with 85% of them counted one time only. The leading ten clones occupy roughly 15% of the sample. Sequencing used peripheral blood. Every receptor here comes from a human donor with acute or convalescent COVID-19. The donor label of this sample is uncertain.

This chain connects TRBV5-1 to TRBJ2-3; 9 positions match TRBD2. The CDR3 spans 16 residues. The germline CDR1 and CDR2 sequences are SGHRS and YFSETQ. J was trimmed by 0 bases and V by 3 bases; bases with no gene match: 5. DNA of the CDR3: TGCGCCAGCAGCTCAACAACTAGCGGGAGCACAGATACGCAGTATTTT. Amino acid sequence: CASSSTTSGSTDTQYF. The full variable domain, in which reference TRBV5-1 and TRBJ2-3 provide the parts outside the CDR3, is KAGVTQTPRYLIKTRGQQVTLSCSPISGHRSVSWYQQTPGQGLQFLFEYFSETQRNKGNFPGRFSGRQFSNSRSEMNVSTLELGDSALYLCASSSTTSGSTDTQYFGPGTRLTVL.

Here the CDR3 DNA reads TGTGCCAGCTGTCAGTTTAGCAATCAGCCCCAGCATTTT. Translating it yields CASCQFSNQPQHF. The genes are TRBV6-5 and TRBJ1-5; D is ambiguous. CDR3 size: 13 residues. CDR1 MNHEY and CDR2 SVGAGI come from the germline V gene. Trimming removed 8 bases from V and 0 bases from J, with 8 bases in between.

The chain carries TRBV27 and TRBJ1-4, with no clear D. Germline CDR1 and CDR2: MNHEY and SMNVEV (reference sequence). The length of the CDR3 is 14 residues. The V end lost 5 bases, the J end lost 5 bases, and 12 bases lay between the germline ends. Here the CDR3 reads CASSRAAGNEKLFF. As DNA, the CDR3 is TGTGCCAGCAGTAGGGCAGCGGGGAATGAAAAACTGTTTTTT.

This chain joins TRBV7-9 and TRBJ1-3, with D unclear. This CDR3 is built from 12 residues. Germline V CDR1 and CDR2: SEHNR, FQNEAQ (reference sequence). Deletions cut 8 bases from V and 4 bases from J, with 9 bases between. The DNA of the CDR3 is TGTGCCAGCGCGTCGGAGGGAAACACCATATATTTT. Its translation is CASASEGNTIYF. The whole variable domain, remainder taken from reference TRBV7-9 and TRBJ1-3, is DTGVSQNPRHKITKRGQNVTFRCDPISEHNRLYWYRQTLGQGPEFLTYFQNEAQLEKSRLLSDRFSAERPKGSFSTLEIQRTEQGDSAMYLCASASEGNTIYFGEGSWLTVV.

The CDR3 DNA sequence: TGTGCCAGCAGTTCCCTCGGGACTACGACCTACAATGAGCAGTTCTTC. It is translated as CASSSLGTTTYNEQFF. V gene TRBV27 combines with J gene TRBJ2-1; 7 nucleotides align to TRBD2. This CDR3 region has 16 residues. Germline-derived CDR1 and CDR2 are MNHEY and SMNVEV (reference sequence). V lost 4 bases and J lost 2; bases outside the gene matches: 8.

This clone was recorded a few times. The chain is built from TRBV7-9 and TRBJ1-4; D remains ambiguous. V was trimmed by 1 base and J by 3 bases, leaving 9 bases between them. Germline assignment: CDR1 SEHNR and CDR2 FQNEAQ (reference sequence). CDR3 length equals 15 residues. The CDR3 bases are TGTGCCAGCAGCTTAGATGGGAGGGCTAATGAAAAACTGTTTTTT. Amino acid sequence: CASSLDGRANEKLFF.

The V call is TRBV7-8, the J call TRBJ2-4, with D tentatively TRBD1 (6 bases). The CDR3 totals 17 residues. V gave up 2 bases and J gave up 7 bases, with 21 bases separating them. The germline CDR1 and CDR2 sequences are SGHVS and FQNEAQ. This CDR3 is CASSLSDGTSVWNIQYF. CDR3 nucleotide sequence: TGTGCCAGCAGCTTATCTGACGGGACAAGCGTATGGAACATTCAGTACTTC.

The chain employs TRBV6-4 and TRBJ2-2, with 11 bases identical to TRBD2. Trimming took 4 bases from V and 4 from J; bases not matched to a gene: 2. The CDR3 spans 15 residues. Germline CDR1 MRHNA, CDR2 SNTAGT. In DNA form, the CDR3 reads TGTGCCAGCAGTGCTGGGACTAGCGGCACCGGGGAGCTGTTTTTT. Its translation: CASSAGTSGTGELFF.

CDR3 DNA: TGTGCCTGGAGTCAAACTGATCAGCCCCAGCATTTT. Protein product: CAWSQTDQPQHF. The chain links TRBV30 to TRBJ1-5; no firm D call. The CDR3 loop spans 12 amino acids. Per the germline V gene, CDR1 is GTSNPN and CDR2 is SVGIG (reference sequence). The ends were cut back, 2 bases at V and 5 bases at J, with 7 bases in the middle.

This chain connects TRBV24-1 to TRBJ1-5, with TRBD1 identical over 10 bases. The V and J ends lost 7 bases and 2 bases, in that order; junction bases with no gene match: 1. CDR1 KGHDR and CDR2 SFDVKD come from the germline V gene. The CDR3 is made up of 14 amino acids. The CDR3, as DNA: TGTGCCACCAGAGGACAGGGGGGCAATCAGCCCCAGCATTTT. Translation gives CATRGQGGNQPQHF.

The rearrangement uses TRBV19 and TRBJ1-4; 9 bases fit TRBD1. V lost 6 bases to trimming and J lost 3 bases; unmatched junction nucleotides: 8. Per the germline V gene, CDR1 is LNHDA and CDR2 is SQIVND (reference sequence). CDR3 length: 16 amino acids. The DNA of the CDR3 is TGTGCCAGTAGATTGACAGGGGGGGAAGCTAATGAAAAACTGTTTTTT. Amino acids: CASRLTGGEANEKLFF. Drawing the rest from reference TRBV19 and TRBJ1-4, the complete variable domain is DGGITQSPKYLFRKEGQNVTLSCEQNLNHDAMYWYRQDPGQGLRLIYYSQIVNDFQKGDIAEGYSVSREKKESFPLTVTSAQKNPTAFYLCASRLTGGEANEKLFFGSGTQLSVL.

The rearrangement uses TRBV6-5 and TRBJ2-5; the D is unclear. There are 13 residues in the CDR3. Deletions cut 6 bases from V and 1 base from J, with 9 bases between. Germline CDR1 reads MNHEY; CDR2 reads SVGAGI. CDR3 protein: CASRASAQETQYF. The CDR3 coding sequence is TGTGCCAGCAGGGCCAGCGCCCAAGAGACCCAGTACTTC.

The V gene is TRBV19, the J gene TRBJ1-1; the match to TRBD1 covers 7 bases. Trimming cost V 6 bases and J 0 bases; bases outside gene matches: 7. The CDR3 loop spans 15 amino acids. Germline CDR1 and CDR2: LNHDA and SQIVND (reference sequence). The CDR3 here is CASRKRTGLNTEAFF. As DNA, the CDR3 is TGTGCCAGTAGGAAGAGGACAGGTTTGAACACTGAAGCTTTCTTT.

This clone was seen a single time. V usage is TRBV5-6 and J usage is TRBJ1-6; 8 positions match TRBD1. The germline gives CDR1 SGHDT, CDR2 YYEEEE. This CDR3 is 16 amino acids long. After removal of 3 bases from V and 9 bases from J, the junction contained 11 bases not matched to a gene. The CDR3 reads CASSSPWTGISSPLHF. CDR3 coding DNA: TGTGCCAGCAGCTCTCCGTGGACAGGGATTAGTTCACCCCTCCACTTT. Full variable domain (rest looked up from reference TRBV5-6 and TRBJ1-6): DAGVTQSPTHLIKTRGQQVTLRCSPKSGHDTVSWYQQALGQGPQFIFQYYEEEERQRGNFPDRFSGHQFPNYSSELNVNALLLGDSALYLCASSSPWTGISSPLHFGNGTRLTVT.

J is TRBJ1-5 and V is TRBV2; 7 nucleotides match TRBD1. Trimming removed 1 base from V and 12 bases from J; junction bases left unmatched: 9. The germline V gene encodes CDR1 SNHLY and CDR2 FYNNEI. The CDR3 has 14 amino acids. The CDR3 loop reads CASSEEQGPQDQHF. As DNA, the CDR3 is TGTGCCAGCAGTGAAGAACAGGGGCCTCAGGACCAGCATTTT.

In its sample, this clone was seen once. The rearrangement links TRBV20-1 to TRBJ2-2; D is unresolved. The CDR3 length is 13 residues. V lost 3 bases and J 6 bases, leaving 11 bases between the germline ends. Germline V gene lookup returns CDR1 DFQATT and CDR2 SNEGSKA (reference sequence). The CDR3 DNA follows: TGCAGTGCTAGTCGTAGAGGCTCCGGGGAGCTGTTTTTT. The encoded protein is CSASRRGSGELFF.

In its sample, this clone was seen once. The chain couples TRBV6-6 to TRBJ1-1; D remains unclear. Trimming took 5 bases from V and 0 from J, leaving 10 bases between them. Looked up from germline, CDR1 is MNHNY and CDR2 is SVGAGI (reference sequence). This CDR3 region has 14 residues. The CDR3 is CASSTGGMNTEAFF. The CDR3 DNA reads TGTGCCAGCAGTACCGGCGGAATGAACACTGAAGCTTTCTTT.

V and J are TRBV20-1 and TRBJ1-2; 11 bases agree with TRBD1. V was pared by 3 bases and J by 7 bases, with 7 bases of the junction left unmatched. The length of the CDR3 is 14 residues. Germline V CDR1 and CDR2: DFQATT, SNEGSKA (reference sequence). The CDR3 DNA sequence: TGCAGTGCTAGTCCGGACAGGGGGCGCGGTGGCTACACCTTC. Amino acids: CSASPDRGRGGYTF.

The genes are TRBV27 and TRBJ2-7; D is unclear. CDR3 length: 15 residues. Trimming stripped 1 base from V and 3 bases from J, with 13 bases between. Per the germline V gene, CDR1 is MNHEY and CDR2 is SMNVEV (reference sequence). The CDR3 loop is CASSLFGQVGYEQYF. In DNA form, the CDR3 reads TGTGCCAGCAGTTTATTCGGCCAGGTGGGCTACGAGCAGTACTTC.